This T cell receptor beta chain was identified in a study of cytomegalovirus exposure and HLA in healthy donors. Though nominally healthy at sampling, donors likely had unrecorded immune exposures. V gave up 6 bases and J gave up 4 bases, with 15 bases separating them. The CDR3 is 14 residues long. Germline assignment: CDR1 MRHNA and CDR2 SNTAGT. PCR amplification relied on 60 Vbeta primers (plus 13 Jbeta primers). Data came from immunoSEQ multiplex PCR; TCRdb stores just in-frame clones and leaves some out. This table has roughly 100,000 clones, about 80% appearing once. The TCR sequence derives from a man aged 55 to 70 in good health and CMV-seropositive. This chain links TRBV6-4 with TRBJ1-1; perhaps TRBD1 as D (6 bases). Material: PBMCs. CDR3 residues: CASRTDSFGTEAFF. Here the CDR3 DNA reads TGTGCCAGCAGGACGGACAGTTTTGGCACTGAAGCTTTCTTT.